A single T cell receptor (beta chain) is shown here with its context. The antigen is undetermined. The naive CD8 fraction comprised CD45RO-negative cells positively selected for CCR7 and excluded terminally differentiated effector memory CD45RA+ cells. Participating donors were healthy, HIV-negative adults free of recent acute infections or vaccinations. These data are taken from a study of shared clonotypes between healthy human individuals. The CDR3 is 14 residues long. CDR1 is MNHEY and CDR2 is SVGAGI in the germline V gene. V gave up 4 bases and J gave up 4 bases, with 13 bases separating them. The material for each subset, its genomic DNA, was split evenly across several immunoSEQ plates. Measured with immunoSEQ multiplex PCR; TCRdb has only the in-frame clones, and not every one. The sample has about 2 million clones; just under 95% are singletons. Study findings and constraints: Sorted-subset sequencing, rarefaction showed, was incomplete despite large depth. Researchers sampled blood only, noting tissue repertoires likely differ.

The sequenced sample consisted of naive CD8+ T cells sorted from blood. The source of this sequence is a man aged 18-30 years in good health. The V gene is TRBV6-5, the J gene TRBJ1-1; D may be TRBD1 (5 bases). The CDR3: CASSSYQGSTEAFF. The CDR3 DNA reads as TGTGCCAGCAGTTCGTACCAGGGCAGCACTGAAGCTTTCTTT.